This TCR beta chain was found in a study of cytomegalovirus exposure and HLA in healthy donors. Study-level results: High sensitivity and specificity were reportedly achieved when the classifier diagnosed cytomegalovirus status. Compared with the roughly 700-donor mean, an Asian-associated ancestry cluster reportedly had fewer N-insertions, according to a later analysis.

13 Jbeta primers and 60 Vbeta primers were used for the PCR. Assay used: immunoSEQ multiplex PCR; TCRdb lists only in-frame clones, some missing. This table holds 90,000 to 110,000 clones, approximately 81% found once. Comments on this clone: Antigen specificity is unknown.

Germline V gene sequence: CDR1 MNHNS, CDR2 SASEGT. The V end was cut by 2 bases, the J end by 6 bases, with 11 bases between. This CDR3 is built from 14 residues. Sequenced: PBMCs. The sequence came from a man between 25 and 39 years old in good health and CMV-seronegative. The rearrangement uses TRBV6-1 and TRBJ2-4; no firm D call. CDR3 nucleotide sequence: TGTGCCAGCAGTGAACTGCGGCTGGGAAACATTCAGTACTTC. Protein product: CASSELRLGNIQYF.